This T cell receptor beta chain was identified during a study of control samples from healthy donors and cancer patients. CDR3 length: 16 residues. Germline values: CDR1 SNHLY, CDR2 FYNNEI. Trimming removed 4 bases at V and 0 bases at J, with 10 bases between. This table comes from immunoSEQ multiplex PCR, and its TCRdb copy is limited to in-frame clones, with some not included. The sample contains some 220,000 clones, 85% to 95% of which appear only once. This receptor was taken from a man between 45 and 60 years old in good health. The sequenced sample consisted of blood. The chain has TRBV2 and TRBJ1-6; perhaps TRBD1 as D (6 bases). This CDR3 is CASSVGGSSYNSPLHF. CDR3 in DNA: TGTGCCAGCAGTGTAGGGGGGAGCTCCTATAATTCACCCCTCCACTTT.